This T cell receptor beta chain was recovered during a study of regulatory T cells in long-lasting Graves disease. CDR1 SGHTA and CDR2 FQGTGA come from the germline V gene. The CDR3 consists of 18 residues. Trimming removed 5 bases from V and 0 bases from J; junction bases left unmatched: 12. This clonotype was counted many times. Its antigen is still unknown. Arm-PCR of CDR3 regions and iRepertoire HTBI primers were the basis on which TCR beta libraries were built. TCRdb reprocessed the multiplex PCR reads with MiXCR, giving one entry per CDR3 protein. Altogether around 500,000 distinct CDR3 sequences are present, about 16% being singletons, with the ten largest covering roughly 25%. Regarding time point: newly diagnosed GD, antithyroid drugs for less than 3 months. From PBMCs, RNA was extracted and then used to make the TCR library. The study's findings and limits: Preferential use of TRBV28, TRBJ1-2 and TRBJ2-5 was seen in persistent disease. It is possible that accuracy was reduced by the small size of the sample. Patients with persistent disease shared 2,741 public clonotypes, outpacing the 966 shared by new patients.

These data also formed part of another study, on T cells in Graves' hyperthyroidism and ophthalmopathy. This second report adds: HTBI primers drove first-round RT-PCR of the TCR CDR3.

This clonotype was sampled from a woman aged 35-65 years with Graves disease. The sequenced sample was peripheral blood mononuclear cells (PBMCs), obtained at new diagnosis, from a patient treated with antithyroid drugs. The rearrangement joins TRBV7-3 to TRBJ2-1, with 8 bases matching TRBD2. CDR3 nucleotide sequence: TGTGCCAGCAGCGCCCGGGGCGGGGGGCTCTACTCCTACAATGAGCAGTTCTTC. Protein product: CASSARGGGLYSYNEQFF.